This is a list of T cell receptor beta chains from one sample in a study of response to subunit inactivated influenza vaccine. Via MiXCR, TCRdb re-called the RT-PCR reads, giving one row per CDR3 protein. The sample holds roughly 290,000 distinct CDR3 sequences, less than 25% seen once. Sample: PBMCs from blood, taken 21 months after vaccination. The receptors shown here come from a man aged 50-75 years who received an inactivated influenza vaccine. Both conserved end residues are part of each CDR3. The D gene is left open where the match is weak. Expanded clones get a size class; other rows say once, few or many, or leave the size out.

V	size	J	D	DNA	CDR3
TRBV5-4	.	TRBJ2-5	TRBD2	TGTGCCAGCAGCTTGGGGGTTCGGGGAGGGGCCCGCGGGGAGACCCAGTACTTC	CASSLGVRGGARGETQYF
TRBV5-5	many	TRBJ2-5	.	TGTGCCAGCAGCCTGACCCCAGGGAGGGAGACCCAGTACTTC	CASSLTPGRETQYF
TRBV6-2/TRBV6-3	.	TRBJ2-4	.	TGTGCCAGCAGTTTTGAGTTGAGAAACATTCAGTACTTC	CASSFELRNIQYF
TRBV2	few	TRBJ1-6	.	TGTGCCAGCAGTGTTAAACAGATGAATTCACCCCTCCACTTT	CASSVKQMNSPLHF
TRBV12-3/TRBV12-4	many	TRBJ1-5	.	TGTGCCAGCAAAGGGAGCAATCAGCCCCAGCATTTT	CASKGSNQPQHF
TRBV7-2	.	TRBJ2-7	TRBD1	TGTGCCAGCAGCTCTCCGGGACAGGGAAAATACGAGCAGTACTTC	CASSSPGQGKYEQYF
TRBV4-3	.	TRBJ2-6	.	TGCGCCAGCAGCCAAGATTTAACTGGGGCCAACGTCCTGACTTTC	CASSQDLTGANVLTF
TRBV4-2	.	TRBJ2-2	TRBD1	TGTGCCAGCAGCTACAGGGGGCAGGGCACCGGGGAGCTGTTTTTT	CASSYRGQGTGELFF
TRBV4-2	.	TRBJ1-1	.	TGTGCCAGCAGCCAAGGATCGGGTGCAGCTTTCTTT	CASSQGSGAAFF
TRBV6-1	.	TRBJ1-5	.	TGTGCCAGCAGTGCCAGGGACGGCAATCAGCCCCAGCATTTT	CASSARDGNQPQHF
TRBV20-1	.	TRBJ2-1	.	TGCAGTGCTAGTGTCGGGCCCGTTTACAATGAGCAGTTCTTC	CSASVGPVYNEQFF
TRBV19	.	TRBJ1-5	.	TGTGCCAGTAGTATGTGGGGGGCAAGAAATCAGCCCCAGCATTTT	CASSMWGARNQPQHF